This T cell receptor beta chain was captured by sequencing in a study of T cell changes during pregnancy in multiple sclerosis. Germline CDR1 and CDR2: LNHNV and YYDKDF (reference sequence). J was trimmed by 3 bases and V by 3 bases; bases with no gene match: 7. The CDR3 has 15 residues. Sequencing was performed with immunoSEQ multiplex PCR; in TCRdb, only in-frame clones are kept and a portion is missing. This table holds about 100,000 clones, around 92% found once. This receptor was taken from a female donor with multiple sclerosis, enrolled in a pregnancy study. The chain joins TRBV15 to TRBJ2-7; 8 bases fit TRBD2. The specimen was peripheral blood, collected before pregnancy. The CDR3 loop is CATSSSSGQFYEQYF. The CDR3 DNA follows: TGTGCCACCAGCAGCTCTAGCGGGCAATTCTACGAGCAGTACTTC. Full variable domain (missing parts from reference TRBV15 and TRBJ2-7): DAMVIQNPRYQVTQFGKPVTLSCSQTLNHNVMYWYQQKSSQAPKLLFHYYDKDFNNEADTPDNFQSRRPNTSFCFLDIRSPGLGDTAMYLCATSSSSGQFYEQYFGPGTRLTVT.